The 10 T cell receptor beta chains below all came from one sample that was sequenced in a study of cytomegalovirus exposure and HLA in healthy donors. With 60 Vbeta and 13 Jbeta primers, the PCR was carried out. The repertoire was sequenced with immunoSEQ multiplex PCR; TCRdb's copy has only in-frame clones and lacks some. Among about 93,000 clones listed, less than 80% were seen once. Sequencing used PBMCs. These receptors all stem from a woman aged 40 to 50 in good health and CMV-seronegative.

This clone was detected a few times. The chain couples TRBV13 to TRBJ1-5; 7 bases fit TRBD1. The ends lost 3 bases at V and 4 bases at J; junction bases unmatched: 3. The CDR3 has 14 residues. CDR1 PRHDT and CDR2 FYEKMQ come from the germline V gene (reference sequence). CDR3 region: CASSLGQTNQPQHF. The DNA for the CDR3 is TGTGCCAGCAGCTTGGGACAGACTAATCAGCCCCAGCATTTT.

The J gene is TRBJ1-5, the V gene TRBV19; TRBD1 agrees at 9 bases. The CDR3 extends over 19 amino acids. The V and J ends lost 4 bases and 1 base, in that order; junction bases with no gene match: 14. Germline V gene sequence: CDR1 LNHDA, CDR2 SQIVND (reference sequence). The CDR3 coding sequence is TGTGCCAGTAGTACCCAAATTACAGGGGGCCCCGCCAGCAATCAGCCCCAGCATTTT. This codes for CASSTQITGGPASNQPQHF.

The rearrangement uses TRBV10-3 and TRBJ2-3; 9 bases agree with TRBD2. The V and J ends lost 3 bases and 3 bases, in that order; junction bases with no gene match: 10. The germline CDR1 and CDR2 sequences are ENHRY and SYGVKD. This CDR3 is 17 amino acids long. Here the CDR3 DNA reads TGTGCCATCAGTGAAGGGCTAGCGGGAAAGGGTACAGATACGCAGTATTTT. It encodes CAISEGLAGKGTDTQYF.

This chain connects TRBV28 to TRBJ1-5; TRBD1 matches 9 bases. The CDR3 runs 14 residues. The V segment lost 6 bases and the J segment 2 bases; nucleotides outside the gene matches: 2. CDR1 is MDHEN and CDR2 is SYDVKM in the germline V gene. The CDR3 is CASRRQGGNQPQHF. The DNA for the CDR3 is TGTGCCAGCAGGCGACAGGGGGGCAATCAGCCCCAGCATTTT.

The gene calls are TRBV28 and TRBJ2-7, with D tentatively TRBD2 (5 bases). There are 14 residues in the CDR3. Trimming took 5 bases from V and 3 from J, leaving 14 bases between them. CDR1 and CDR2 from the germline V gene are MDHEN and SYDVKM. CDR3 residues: CASSLPGSGYEQYF. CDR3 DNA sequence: TGTGCCAGCAGTCTCCCGGGGTCCGGCTACGAGCAGTACTTC.

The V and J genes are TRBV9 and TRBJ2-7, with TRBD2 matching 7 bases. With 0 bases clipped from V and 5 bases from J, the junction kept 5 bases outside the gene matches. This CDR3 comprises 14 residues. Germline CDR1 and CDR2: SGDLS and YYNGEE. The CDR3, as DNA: TGTGCCAGCAGCGTAGCGGGAGGCGGCAACGAGCAGTACTTC. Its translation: CASSVAGGGNEQYF.

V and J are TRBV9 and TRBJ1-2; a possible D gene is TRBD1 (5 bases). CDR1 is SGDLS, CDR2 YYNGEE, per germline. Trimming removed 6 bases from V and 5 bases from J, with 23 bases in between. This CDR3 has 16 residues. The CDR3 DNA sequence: TGTGCCAGCACCGATGGGGGAGGGGAGGATGAGTATGGCTACACCTTC. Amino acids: CASTDGGGEDEYGYTF.

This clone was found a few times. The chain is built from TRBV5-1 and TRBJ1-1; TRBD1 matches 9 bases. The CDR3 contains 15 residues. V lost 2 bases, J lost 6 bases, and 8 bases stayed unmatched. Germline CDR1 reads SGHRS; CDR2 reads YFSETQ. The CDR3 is CASSLPGTGYSEAFF. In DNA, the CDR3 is TGCGCCAGCAGCTTACCCGGGACAGGGTACTCTGAAGCTTTCTTT.

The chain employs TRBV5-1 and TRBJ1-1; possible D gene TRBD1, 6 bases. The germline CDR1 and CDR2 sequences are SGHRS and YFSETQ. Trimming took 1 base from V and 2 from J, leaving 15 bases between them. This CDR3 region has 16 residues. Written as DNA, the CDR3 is TGCGCCAGCAGCTTGTCCGGGAATGGGGGCAACACTGAAGCTTTCTTT. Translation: CASSLSGNGGNTEAFF.

CDR3 sequence (DNA): TGTGCCAGCAGCTTAAGGCCGTTAGCAGGCTACACCTTC. Encoded protein: CASSLRPLAGYTF. V and J are TRBV11-2 and TRBJ1-2, with D unclear. V was cut by 2 bases and J by 8 bases, with 12 bases left in between. The CDR3 is 13 residues long. Germline values: CDR1 SGHAT, CDR2 FQNNGV.